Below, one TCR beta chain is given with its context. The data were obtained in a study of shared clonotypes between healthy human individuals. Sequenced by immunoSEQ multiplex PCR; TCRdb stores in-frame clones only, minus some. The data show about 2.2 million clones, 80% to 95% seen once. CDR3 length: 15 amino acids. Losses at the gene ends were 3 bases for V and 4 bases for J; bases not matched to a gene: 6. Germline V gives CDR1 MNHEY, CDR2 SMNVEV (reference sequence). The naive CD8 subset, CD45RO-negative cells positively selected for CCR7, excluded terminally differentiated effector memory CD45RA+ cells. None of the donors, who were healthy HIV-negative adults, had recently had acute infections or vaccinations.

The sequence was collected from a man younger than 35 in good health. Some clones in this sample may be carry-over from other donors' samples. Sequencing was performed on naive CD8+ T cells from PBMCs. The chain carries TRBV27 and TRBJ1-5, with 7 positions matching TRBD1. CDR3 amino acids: CASSFIQGPNQPQHF. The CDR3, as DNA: TGTGCCAGCAGTTTCATACAGGGGCCGAATCAGCCCCAGCATTTT.